These 5 T cell receptor beta chains came from one sample sequenced in a study of T cell responses to AZD1222 COVID-19 vaccine. Some clones are missing from TCRdb's copy, which holds only in-frame ones; the method was immunoSEQ multiplex PCR. The repertoire consists of 100,000 to 150,000 clones, with 91% occurring once and the leading ten covering approximately 2%. The sequenced sample was peripheral blood, obtained 28 days after the second AZD1222 dose. These receptors were taken from an adult who received the AZD1222 COVID-19 vaccine.

J is TRBJ1-1 and V is TRBV18, with a weak D call TRBD1 (5 bases). The V gene lost 0 bases and the J gene lost 0 bases, with 11 bases spanning the gap. Looked up from germline, CDR1 is KGHSH and CDR2 is LQKENI. This CDR3 contains 16 residues. CDR3: CASSPPSRALNTEAFF. The DNA for the CDR3 is TGTGCCAGCTCACCACCCTCCAGGGCTTTGAACACTGAAGCTTTCTTT.

The chain carries TRBV5-1 and TRBJ2-1; the D gene is possibly TRBD2 (7 bases). Germline V gene lookup returns CDR1 SGHRS and CDR2 YFSETQ. The CDR3 totals 15 residues. V lost 4 bases to trimming and J lost 7 bases, with 18 bases between them. The CDR3 DNA reads as TGCGCCAGCAGCCACGGACCAGAGGGGGGGAATGAGCAGTTCTTC. Protein sequence: CASSHGPEGGNEQFF.

The rearrangement joins TRBV6-6 to TRBJ2-1; D unresolved. The length of the CDR3 is 12 residues. V was cut by 6 bases and J by 4 bases, with 7 bases left in between. The germline V gene has CDR1 MNHNY and CDR2 SVGAGI (reference sequence). The chain's CDR3 is CASSPPYNEQFF. The CDR3 DNA reads TGTGCCAGCAGCCCACCTTACAATGAGCAGTTCTTC.

The chain is built from TRBV6-1 and TRBJ1-4; D unresolved. Deletions cut 1 base from V and 8 bases from J, with 2 bases between. CDR3 length: 11 residues. In germline, CDR1 is MNHNS, CDR2 SASEGT. CDR3 in amino acids: CASSEGEKLFF. CDR3 bases: TGTGCCAGCAGTGAAGGGGAAAAACTGTTTTTT.

The chain employs TRBV6-1 and TRBJ1-2; the D gene is possibly TRBD1 (5 bases). Trimming removed 3 bases at V and 4 bases at J, with 12 bases between. From germline, CDR1 is MNHNS and CDR2 SASEGT. The CDR3 loop spans 14 amino acids. The CDR3, as DNA: TGTGCCAGCAGTGACCCGGGACCTATCTATGGCTACACCTTC. Amino acids: CASSDPGPIYGYTF.